Listed below are T cell receptor beta chains from one sample, sequenced in a study of T cell repertoires in cytomegalovirus infection. For these TCRs, the target antigens are not known. TCRdb used MiXCR to reprocess the reads, holding one entry per CDR3 protein. This table has around 770,000 distinct CDR3 sequences, 29% appearing once. The sequencing used cultured CD8+ T cells from PBMCs, collected from culture after CMV antigen stimulation. The receptors were sampled from a human donor in good health (CMV status not recorded). Some clones in this sample may be carry-over from other donors' samples. The CDR3 runs from the conserved cysteine through the conserved F or W. D genes are given only for firm matches. Rows may omit the clone size; those that give it use once, few, many or a size class.

TRBD1	TRBV7-6	many	TRBJ2-2	CASSLTTGGTNTGELFF	TGTGCCAGCAGCTTAACGACAGGGGGGACGAACACCGGGGAGCTGTTTTTT
-	TRBV6-5	-	TRBJ2-1	CATGKGVTYNEQFF	TGTGCCACCGGTAAGGGGGTAACCTACAATGAGCAGTTCTTC
-	TRBV4-1	-	TRBJ1-2	CASSQDRGRANGYTF	TGTGCCAGCAGCCAAGATCGGGGCAGGGCGAATGGCTACACCTTC
TRBD1	TRBV7-9	-	TRBJ2-7	CASSFPNGTVIYEQYF	TGTGCCAGCAGCTTTCCGAACGGGACAGTCATCTACGAGCAGTACTTC
TRBD2	TRBV4-1	few	TRBJ2-1	CASSQASGESEQFF	TGCGCCAGCAGCCAGGCTAGCGGGGAGAGTGAGCAGTTCTTC
-	TRBV14	few	TRBJ1-1	CASSQDRGRGPEAFF	TGTGCCAGCAGCCAAGATCGGGGCAGGGGCCCTGAAGCTTTCTTT
-	TRBV7-2	many	TRBJ2-7	CASSPLGVGSRYF	TGTGCCAGCAGCCCATTGGGTGTGGGCTCGCGGTACTTC
-	TRBV7-9	few	TRBJ2-1	CASSLYREEQFF	TGTGCCAGCAGCCTATACAGGGAGGAGCAGTTCTTC
TRBD1	TRBV6-6	few	TRBJ2-2	CASSTPDRGRGELFF	TGTGCCAGCAGTACCCCTGACAGGGGGCGCGGGGAGCTGTTTTTT
TRBD1	TRBV7-2	many	TRBJ1-6	CASALSRDSRSPPLHF	TGTGCCAGCGCCTTATCAAGGGACAGTCGGAGTCCACCCCTCCACTTT
-	TRBV2	few	TRBJ1-5	CASSERSQIAQHF	TGTGCCAGCAGTGAAAGGTCGCAGATTGCCCAGCATTTT
-	TRBV10-3	few	TRBJ2-1	CAISESGSNNEQFF	TGTGCCATCAGTGAGTCTGGCAGCAACAATGAGCAGTTCTTC
-	TRBV19	-	TRBJ1-1	CASTPAVRNTEAFF	TGTGCCAGTACCCCCGCCGTAAGGAACACTGAAGCTTTCTTT
-	TRBV7-2	many	TRBJ2-4	CASSLNSAAKNIQYF	TGTGCCAGCAGCTTAAATAGTGCAGCCAAAAACATTCAGTACTTC
TRBD2	TRBV12-3/TRBV12-4	-	TRBJ2-5	CASSLRQGGSETQYF	TGTGCCAGCAGTTTACGGCAGGGAGGGTCGGAGACCCAGTACTTC
-	TRBV4-1	-	TRBJ2-2	CASSQGQGLTGELFF	TGTGCCAGCAGCCAGGGACAAGGGCTGACCGGGGAGCTGTTTTTT
TRBD1	TRBV7-8	-	TRBJ1-1	CASSLVGQGYLNTEAFF	TGTGCCAGCAGCTTAGTGGGACAGGGCTACCTGAACACTGAAGCTTTCTTT
-	TRBV4-1	-	TRBJ1-1	CASSQDRGGPMNTEAFF	TGCGCCAGCAGCCAAGATCGGGGCGGCCCCATGAACACTGAAGCTTTCTTT
-	TRBV10-1	few	TRBJ1-1	CASSENVLNTEAFF	TGCGCCAGCAGTGAGAATGTTCTGAACACTGAAGCTTTCTTT
TRBD1	TRBV12-3/TRBV12-4	-	TRBJ1-6	CASSARGQTYNSPLHF	TGTGCCAGCAGCGCCAGGGGGCAGACTTATAATTCACCCCTCCACTTT
-	TRBV19	-	TRBJ2-4	CASSPGPLSLDIQYF	TGTGCCAGTAGTCCCGGACCCCTATCCCTCGACATTCAGTACTTC
-	TRBV5-5	few	TRBJ2-2	CASREVGVPVGELFF	TGTGCCAGCAGGGAAGTTGGGGTTCCTGTCGGGGAGCTGTTTTTT
-	TRBV7-6	few	TRBJ2-2	CASSLAPVNTGELFF	TGTGCCAGCAGCTTAGCCCCGGTTAACACCGGGGAGCTGTTTTTT
TRBD1	TRBV4-1	-	TRBJ1-2	CASSQDTGQGAANYGYTF	TGCGCCAGCAGCCAAGATACGGGACAGGGGGCCGCCAACTATGGCTACACCTTC
-	TRBV7-9	many	TRBJ2-6	CASSLGGSGANVLTF	TGTGCCAGCAGCTTAGGAGGTTCTGGGGCCAACGTCCTGACTTTC
TRBD2	TRBV27	-	TRBJ2-1	CASSFRTSGLYNEQFF	TGTGCCAGCAGTTTTCGGACTAGCGGTCTCTACAATGAGCAGTTCTTC
TRBD2	TRBV4-2	-	TRBJ2-2	CASSQDGSGGLAGELFF	TGTGCCAGCAGCCAAGACGGTAGCGGGGGGTTAGCCGGGGAGCTGTTTTTT
-	TRBV4-1	many	TRBJ1-5	CASSQVWVSNQPQHF	TGCGCCAGCAGCCAAGTGTGGGTGAGCAATCAGCCCCAGCATTTT
TRBD2	TRBV7-6	many	TRBJ2-5	CASSSRTSVETQYF	TGTGCCAGCAGCTCTAGGACTAGCGTGGAGACCCAGTACTTC
TRBD1	TRBV7-6	many	TRBJ1-6	CASSPTGEGSYNSPLHF	TGTGCCAGCAGCCCTACAGGGGAAGGCTCCTATAATTCACCCCTCCACTTT
-	TRBV4-1	-	TRBJ1-2	CASRLTEDDGRYGYTF	TGCGCCAGCAGACTGACGGAGGACGACGGACGCTATGGCTACACCTTC
TRBD2	TRBV7-9	-	TRBJ2-1	CASAGTSWGEQFF	TGTGCCAGCGCCGGGACTAGCTGGGGTGAGCAGTTCTTC
-	TRBV19	few	TRBJ1-5	CASSIAFGHSNQPQHF	TGTGCCAGTAGTATAGCCTTTGGGCATAGCAATCAGCCCCAGCATTTT
-	TRBV29-1	few	TRBJ2-2	CSVEEGVGTGELFF	TGCAGCGTTGAAGAAGGGGTCGGCACCGGGGAGCTGTTTTTT
-	TRBV11-2	few	TRBJ2-5	CASSARSVLQETQYF	TGTGCCAGCAGCGCCCGAAGCGTACTCCAAGAGACCCAGTACTTC